The 9 T cell receptor beta chains below all came from one sample that was sequenced in a study of radiotherapy plus CTLA-4 blockade in lung cancer. Clones were sequenced by immunoSEQ multiplex PCR, and TCRdb holds only the in-frame ones, with some missing. Counted here are about 78,000 clones, 86% occurring once; the ten biggest clones make up around 2%. Sequenced here: peripheral blood, sampled from a patient treated with radiotherapy plus ipilimumab. All receptors derive from a human donor with non-small cell lung cancer who had a partial response to radiotherapy plus ipilimumab.

The chain employs TRBV4-2 and TRBJ2-2; maybe TRBD1 (6 bases). V lost 4 bases and J lost 3, with 12 bases in between. The CDR3 loop spans 15 amino acids. Per germline, CDR1 LGHNA and CDR2 YNFKEQ. The CDR3 bases are TGTGCCAGCAGCCGGACACAGGGAGACACCGGGGAGCTGTTTTTT. It encodes CASSRTQGDTGELFF.

The CDR3 loop reads CASRGLTDTQYF. DNA of the CDR3: TGTGCCAGCAGGGGACTTACAGATACGCAGTATTTT. The chain carries TRBV6-5 and TRBJ2-3; tentatively, D is TRBD2 (6 bases). The CDR3 is made up of 12 amino acids. Germline V CDR1 and CDR2: MNHEY, SVGAGI. The ends were cut back, 6 bases at V and 3 bases at J, with 7 bases in the middle.

This sequence joins TRBV27 and TRBJ2-7; 12 bases map to TRBD2. This CDR3 comprises 18 residues. The V gene end was trimmed by 2 bases and the J gene end by 6 bases; junction bases not matched to a gene: 14. In germline, CDR1 is MNHEY, CDR2 SMNVEV (reference sequence). CDR3 region: CASSLGLAGRGVGSEQYF. The CDR3 nucleotides are TGTGCCAGCAGTTTAGGACTAGCGGGACGAGGGGTGGGGTCCGAGCAGTACTTC.

The V and J genes are TRBV28 and TRBJ2-7; 10 bases map to TRBD1. The CDR3 spans 15 residues. The germline CDR1 and CDR2 sequences are MDHEN and SYDVKM. The ends lost 5 bases at V and 2 bases at J; junction bases unmatched: 6. Here the CDR3 reads CASSPRDRGPYEQYV. For the CDR3, the DNA is TGTGCCAGCAGTCCTCGGGACAGGGGACCCTACGAGCAGTACGTC.

The chain is built from TRBV5-4 and TRBJ2-3; TRBD1 matches at 7 bases. The CDR3 sequence is 16 residues long. The germline V gene encodes CDR1 SGHNT and CDR2 YYREEE (reference sequence). The V and J ends lost 5 bases and 2 bases, in that order; junction bases with no gene match: 11. CDR3 loop: CASRSGGRGDTDTQYF. The DNA of the CDR3 is TGTGCCAGCAGATCAGGGGGAAGAGGGGACACAGATACGCAGTATTTT.

This chain links TRBV20-1 with TRBJ2-7, with D maybe TRBD2 (5 bases). The CDR3 length is 11 residues. Germline loops: CDR1 DFQATT, CDR2 SNEGSKA (reference sequence). V lost 6 bases to trimming and J lost 0 bases, with 6 bases between them. CDR3 bases: TGCAGTGCCGGGGACTCCTACGAGCAGTACTTC. Translation gives CSAGDSYEQYF.

The rearrangement joins TRBV28 to TRBJ2-6, with a possible D match to TRBD1 (6 bases). The V gene's germline CDR1 is MDHEN and CDR2 SYDVKM. Trimming left V 5 bases short and J 2 bases short, with 10 bases between. CDR3 length equals 15 residues. This CDR3 is CASSITGTGANVLTF. The CDR3 nucleotides are TGTGCCAGCAGTATTACAGGGACTGGGGCCAACGTCCTGACTTTC.

This clone was seen once. The chain couples TRBV5-1 to TRBJ2-3; 12 nucleotides align to TRBD2. Trimming cost V 3 bases and J 3 bases; bases outside gene matches: 11. This CDR3 has 18 residues. Germline V gene data show CDR1 as SGHRS and CDR2 as YFSETQ. CDR3 loop: CASSYAVTSGSRTDTQYF. CDR3 bases: TGCGCCAGCAGCTACGCGGTGACTAGCGGGAGTAGGACAGATACGCAGTATTTT. Filled out from reference TRBV5-1 and TRBJ2-3, the complete variable domain reads KAGVTQTPRYLIKTRGQQVTLSCSPISGHRSVSWYQQTPGQGLQFLFEYFSETQRNKGNFPGRFSGRQFSNSRSEMNVSTLELGDSALYLCASSYAVTSGSRTDTQYFGPGTRLTVL.

This sequence joins TRBV16 and TRBJ2-7, with 9 bases matching TRBD2. Per germline, CDR1 KGHSY and CDR2 FQNENV. The V and J ends lost 2 bases and 6 bases, in that order; junction bases with no gene match: 11. The CDR3 runs to 16 residues. CDR3 region: CASSQRLAGGPSEQYV. CDR3 nucleotides: TGTGCCAGCAGCCAAAGATTGGCGGGAGGGCCGTCCGAGCAGTACGTC.